One sample yielded the 18 T cell receptor beta chains listed below, sequenced in a study of shared clonotypes between healthy human individuals. Assay used: immunoSEQ multiplex PCR; TCRdb lists only in-frame clones, some missing. The sample holds nearly 2 million clones, just under 95% seen once. Terminally differentiated effector memory CD45RA+ cells were left out of the naive CD8 fraction, which was CD45RO-negative and positively selected for CCR7. Sequenced input: naive CD8+ T cells sorted from blood. Receptors originate from a man between 18 and 29 years old in good health.

V is TRBV27 and J is TRBJ1-5; D is possibly TRBD1 (5 bases). V dropped 6 bases and J dropped 4 bases, with 13 bases sitting between them. Germline CDR1 and CDR2: MNHEY and SMNVEV (reference sequence). The CDR3 is 14 residues long. CDR3 DNA sequence: TGTGCCAGCAGGAACCGGGACGGTAATCAGCCCCAGCATTTT. Amino acids: CASRNRDGNQPQHF.

V usage is TRBV7-9 and J usage is TRBJ2-5; the D gene is possibly TRBD1 (6 bases). V lost 11 bases and J 1 base, leaving 11 bases between the germline ends. Looked up from germline, CDR1 is SEHNR and CDR2 is FQNEAQ (reference sequence). The CDR3 is made up of 12 amino acids. The CDR3 nucleotides read TGTGCCGGACAACAGGGCCAAGAGACCCAGTACTTC. Its translation: CAGQQGQETQYF.

The chain carries TRBV6-1 and TRBJ2-7; the D is unclear. Trimming shortened V by 8 bases and J by 1 base, and 12 bases separated the two germline ends. This CDR3 comprises 13 residues. CDR1 MNHNS and CDR2 SASEGT come from the germline V gene. The CDR3 nucleotides read TGTGCCAGCCGCGAGAAGGGTTCCTACGAGCAGTACTTC. It is translated as CASREKGSYEQYF.

The chain is built from TRBV27 and TRBJ1-2; TRBD1 matches at 7 bases. The CDR3 spans 14 residues. CDR1 is MNHEY and CDR2 is SMNVEV in the germline V gene (reference sequence). The V segment lost 3 bases and the J segment 4 bases; nucleotides outside the gene matches: 5. The CDR3 DNA is TGTGCCAGCAGTTTTACCGGGACAGCCTATGGCTACACCTTC. Its translation is CASSFTGTAYGYTF.

This chain joins TRBV5-3 and TRBJ2-7; the D gene is possibly TRBD1 (5 bases). TRBV5-3 counts as an open reading frame of uncertain function. The CDR3 is 15 residues long. V shed 4 bases and J shed 0 bases, with 14 bases lying between them. The DNA of the CDR3 is TGTGCCAGAAGCACCGCGCAGGGATCCTCCTACGAGCAGTACTTC. This translates into CARSTAQGSSYEQYF.

The genes are TRBV4-3 and TRBJ2-2; D remains unclear. Per the germline V gene, CDR1 is LGHNA and CDR2 is YSLEER. Trimming cost V 0 bases and J 0 bases, with 8 bases left between them. The CDR3 has 16 amino acids. The CDR3 bases are TGCGCCAGCAGCCAAGATGTCTCAGCGAACACCGGGGAGCTGTTTTTT. This encodes CASSQDVSANTGELFF.

The DNA for the CDR3 is TGTGCCAGCAGCGTAGATGTTACCGGGGAGCTGTTTTTT. As protein: CASSVDVTGELFF. The gene calls are TRBV9 and TRBJ2-2; D uncertain. Germline V gene lookup returns CDR1 SGDLS and CDR2 YYNGEE. The CDR3 consists of 13 residues. Trimming stripped 0 bases from V and 5 bases from J, with 5 bases between.

This clone turned up a few times. The chain couples TRBV6-5 to TRBJ1-1; the D is unclear. From germline, CDR1 is MNHEY and CDR2 SVGAGI. Trimming took 2 bases from V and 1 from J, leaving 5 bases between them. The CDR3 totals 13 residues. The CDR3 DNA is TGTGCCAGCAGTTACGAGTGGAACACTGAAGCTTTCTTT. This translates into CASSYEWNTEAFF.

This chain's CDR3 is CASSQGLAKYNEQFF. In DNA, the CDR3 is TGTGCCAGCAGCCAGGGGCTAGCGAAATACAATGAGCAGTTCTTC. J is TRBJ2-1 and V is TRBV14; possibly TRBD2 for D (6 bases). Trimming shortened V by 3 bases and J by 4 bases, and 13 bases separated the two germline ends. This CDR3 spans 15 amino acids. Germline V gene data show CDR1 as SGHDN and CDR2 as FVKESK.

This clone was observed a single time. The chain recombines TRBV7-9 with TRBJ2-1; D might be TRBD1 or TRBD2, each matching 5 bases. V was clipped by 4 bases and J by 5 bases, with 9 bases between them. Germline V gives CDR1 SEHNR, CDR2 FQNEAQ (reference sequence). The CDR3 spans 13 residues. CDR3 sequence reads: CASSWDGNNEQFF. DNA of the CDR3: TGTGCCAGCAGCTGGGACGGCAACAATGAGCAGTTCTTC.

The gene calls are TRBV5-1 and TRBJ2-1, with D possibly matching TRBD2 (6 bases). CDR1 SGHRS and CDR2 YFSETQ come from the germline V gene. The ends were cut back, 0 bases at V and 7 bases at J, with 20 bases in the middle. The CDR3 loop spans 17 amino acids. This chain's CDR3 is CASSLVPRDSGGNEQFF. In DNA, the CDR3 is TGCGCCAGCAGCTTGGTCCCCAGGGATAGCGGTGGGAATGAGCAGTTCTTC.

The J gene is TRBJ1-3, the V gene TRBV4-1, with D uncertain. Germline CDR1 reads MGHRA; CDR2 reads YSYEKL. The CDR3 runs 15 residues. V was cut by 0 bases and J by 3 bases, with 9 bases left in between. The CDR3 here is CASSQDLSYGNTIYF. For the CDR3, the DNA is TGCGCCAGCAGCCAAGATTTATCGTATGGAAACACCATATATTTT.

The V and J genes are TRBV4-1 and TRBJ2-2, with TRBD2 matching over 10 bases. The germline gives CDR1 MGHRA, CDR2 YSYEKL. This CDR3 contains 18 residues. J gave up 1 base and V 3 bases, and 8 bases lay outside the gene matches. The CDR3 region has the DNA TGCGCCAGCAGCCAGGGCCCCGTAGCGGGGGGGAACACCGGGGAGCTGTTTTTT. Translation: CASSQGPVAGGNTGELFF.

The chain is built from TRBV15 and TRBJ2-5; 7 positions match TRBD2. The CDR3 runs 14 residues. Germline V gene lookup returns CDR1 LNHNV and CDR2 YYDKDF (reference sequence). Losses at the gene ends were 4 bases for V and 5 bases for J; bases not matched to a gene: 7. The CDR3 DNA reads as TGTGCCACCAGCACTAGGACTAGTAATGAGACCCAGTACTTC. Translated: CATSTRTSNETQYF.

V and J are TRBV30 and TRBJ1-1; TRBD1 might be the D (6 bases). In germline, CDR1 is GTSNPN, CDR2 SVGIG (reference sequence). The V and J ends lost 2 bases and 9 bases respectively, with 28 bases between them. This CDR3 comprises 17 residues. The CDR3 reads CAWSPLPGGDISPKAFF. CDR3 in DNA: TGTGCCTGGAGTCCCTTACCCGGGGGGGACATAAGTCCGAAAGCTTTCTTT.

The chain uses TRBV7-9 and TRBJ1-2; D gene ambiguous. Trimming shortened V by 2 bases and J by 1 base, and 11 bases separated the two germline ends. Looked up from germline, CDR1 is SEHNR and CDR2 is FQNEAQ (reference sequence). CDR3 length: 15 residues. The CDR3 coding sequence is TGTGCCAGCAGCTTATACAGTGACCTTAACTATGGCTACACCTTC. Encoded protein: CASSLYSDLNYGYTF.

The chain uses TRBV6-5 and TRBJ1-1, with D possibly being TRBD1 (5 bases). The germline V gene has CDR1 MNHEY and CDR2 SVGAGI. CDR3 length equals 15 residues. The V end was cut by 2 bases, the J end by 4 bases, with 14 bases between. CDR3 DNA: TGTGCCAGCAGTTACAGGGAGGGGAGGAGCACTGAAGCTTTCTTT. Protein product: CASSYREGRSTEAFF.

The chain couples TRBV11-2 to TRBJ2-3; perhaps TRBD2 as D (5 bases). The CDR3 length is 15 residues. Germline V gene data show CDR1 as SGHAT and CDR2 as FQNNGV. Trimming took 5 bases from V and 2 from J, leaving 14 bases between them. CDR3 loop: CASSTSPRDTDTQYF. Here the CDR3 DNA reads TGTGCCAGCAGCACCTCCCCGAGGGACACAGATACGCAGTATTTT. Combining the CDR3 with reference TRBV11-2 and TRBJ2-3 gives the whole variable domain EAGVAQSPRYKIIEKRQSVAFWCNPISGHATLYWYQQILGQGPKLLIQFQNNGVVDDSQLPKDRFSAERLKGVDSTLKIQPAKLEDSAVYLCASSTSPRDTDTQYFGPGTRLTVL.